The 2 T cell receptor beta chains below come from one sample, sequenced in a study of T cells in Graves' hyperthyroidism and ophthalmopathy. Amplification yielded TCR beta CDR3 regions, with RNA transcripts as the source. A first-round RT-PCR of the TCR CDR3 used the HTBI primer set. A single record per CDR3 protein comes from TCRdb applying MiXCR to the multiplex PCR reads. The table lists more than 500,000 distinct CDR3 sequences, around 15% of them singletons. The sample comprised blood. The receptors shown here come from a woman in her twenties or thirties with Graves' hyperthyroidism.

This clonotype was counted at least ten times. The chain employs TRBV30 and TRBJ1-6, with D unresolved. The germline gives CDR1 GTSNPN, CDR2 SVGIG (reference sequence). The CDR3 extends over 12 amino acids. V gave up 7 bases and J gave up 8 bases, with 12 bases separating them. The CDR3 DNA follows: TGTGCCTCCCAGGACTGGGATTCACCCCTCCACTTT. The encoded protein is CASQDWDSPLHF.

In this sample, this clonotype turned up many times. The chain uses TRBV29-1 and TRBJ2-3; D not resolved. In germline, CDR1 is SQVTM, CDR2 ANQGSEA. Trimming pared 4 bases from V and 6 bases from J, leaving 14 bases between. The CDR3 extends over 13 amino acids. DNA for the CDR3: TGCAGCGTTGGGGCTGCGAGCTCCGATACGCAGTATTTT. This gives the protein CSVGAASSDTQYF.